This T cell receptor (beta chain) was identified during a study of CD8 T cells in Susac syndrome. This CDR3 is built from 15 residues. The germline V gene has CDR1 MNHEY and CDR2 SVGAGI. Trimming took 4 bases from V and 2 from J; bases not matched to a gene: 6. Negative magnetic isolation gave CD8+ and CD4+ cells; FACS enriched CD8+ TEMRA. Reverse transcription of about 0.45 to 1 ug RNA used random hexamers. TCRdb reprocessed the immunoSEQ multiplex PCR reads via MiXCR and lists one record per CDR3 protein. This sample has some 63,000 distinct CDR3 sequences, with 94% found just once. This clonotype originated in a human donor with multiple sclerosis. Input material: CD8+ T cells from PBMCs. This chain joins TRBV6-5 and TRBJ2-5, with 8 bases identical to TRBD2. CDR3 region: CASSFLAGLQETQYF. The DNA for the CDR3 is TGTGCCAGCAGTTTCCTAGCGGGCCTTCAAGAGACCCAGTACTTC.